A selection of T cell receptor beta chains follows, all from one sample in a study of T cells in Graves' hyperthyroidism and ophthalmopathy. TCRdb re-called the multiplex PCR reads with MiXCR, one entry per CDR3 protein. Among 400,000 to 500,000 distinct CDR3 sequences, around 13% were seen once, and the ten largest hold 5% to 6%. Sequencing input: blood. The receptors were gathered from a woman aged 18-35 years with Graves' hyperthyroidism. Each CDR3 is given with its conserved first and last residue. The D gene is left open where the match is weak. Some rows have no size entry. The others give once, few or many, or a class for an expanded clone.

d_gene | j_gene | v_gene | abundance | CDR3nt | CDR3aa
TRBD2 | TRBJ2-1 | TRBV2 | many | TGTGCCAGCAGGGCCGGCACTAGCGGTTACAATGAGCAGTTCTTC | CASRAGTSGYNEQFF
TRBD2 | TRBJ2-3 | TRBV9 | . | TGTGCCAGCAGCGTAGTTCCTAGCGGGAGGGCGGATACGCAGTATTTT | CASSVVPSGRADTQYF
. | TRBJ2-1 | TRBV20-1 | . | TGCAGTGCTAGCGGGGGTGCAAAAAATGAGCAGTTCTTC | CSASGGAKNEQFF
TRBD2 | TRBJ2-1 | TRBV5-1 | . | TGCGCCAGCAGCAGGGAGCGGGGACCCTACAATGAGCAGTTCTTC | CASSRERGPYNEQFF
TRBD2 | TRBJ2-2 | TRBV10-3 | few | TGTGCCATCAGTGAGGGGAGGGGCAGGGACACCGGGGAGCTGTTTTTT | CAISEGRGRDTGELFF
TRBD1 | TRBJ2-3 | TRBV5-1 | many | TGCGCCAGCAGCCCTAGGACAGGGGGCGCAACAGATACGCAGTATTTT | CASSPRTGGATDTQYF
TRBD2 | TRBJ2-3 | TRBV5-1 | . | TGCGCCAGCAGCTTGGGTCTAGCGGCAGTCACAGATACGCAGTATTTT | CASSLGLAAVTDTQYF
. | TRBJ2-7 | TRBV6-5 | many | TGTGCCAGCAGTTACTCGGCAAATTATAACGAGCAGTACTTC | CASSYSANYNEQYF
. | TRBJ1-1 | TRBV3-1 | many | TGTGCCAGCAGCCAAGAGAACAAGCGTATGAACACTGAAGCTTTCTTT | CASSQENKRMNTEAFF
. | TRBJ1-2 | TRBV19 | few | TGTGCCAGTAGTGTGCGGGGCTATGGCTACACCTTC | CASSVRGYGYTF
. | TRBJ2-7 | TRBV30 | few | TGTGCCTGGCGCCCACGATCGAGCTCCTACGAGCAGTACTTC | CAWRPRSSSYEQYF
. | TRBJ1-3 | TRBV20-1 | . | TGCAGTGCTGCCTCCGGGCACAACTCTGGAAACACCATATATTTT | CSAASGHNSGNTIYF
TRBD1 | TRBJ2-7 | TRBV28 | many | TGTGCCAGCAGTCTCCGGGACAGGGAGTACGAGCAGTACTTC | CASSLRDREYEQYF
. | TRBJ1-1 | TRBV6-1 | many | TGTGCCAGCAGTGAAGCGGTGTATGGGGTTGACACTGAAGCTTTCTTT | CASSEAVYGVDTEAFF
. | TRBJ1-2 | TRBV5-4 | few | TGTGCCAGCAGCTTGGTGACAGGCCTAACGGCTAACTATGGCTACACCTTC | CASSLVTGLTANYGYTF
. | TRBJ1-5 | TRBV2 | many | TGTGCCAGCAGTAACAGCAGCGGGAATCAGCCCCAGCATTTT | CASSNSSGNQPQHF
TRBD2 | TRBJ2-7 | TRBV30 | many | TGTGCCTGGAGTGTAAATAGCGGGGCCTACGAGCAGTACTTC | CAWSVNSGAYEQYF
TRBD2 | TRBJ2-5 | TRBV30 | . | TGTGCCTGGAGTTTAGCGGGAGTGGAAGAGACCCAGTACTTC | CAWSLAGVEETQYF
. | TRBJ1-2 | TRBV28 | few | TGTGCCAGCGGACCTGACGGTTATGGCTACACCTTC | CASGPDGYGYTF
. | TRBJ2-3 | TRBV2 | many | TGTGCCAGCATGGGCCGCCGCACAGATACGCAGTATTTT | CASMGRRTDTQYF
TRBD1 | TRBJ2-7 | TRBV12-3/TRBV12-4 | . | TGTGCCAGCTCCCCGCAGCCCCCGGGACAGGGGTCTTCCGAGCAGTACTTC | CASSPQPPGQGSSEQYF
. | TRBJ1-1 | TRBV12-3/TRBV12-4 | many | TGTGCCAGCAGTTTAGCCAGGGCGGTCACTGAAGCTTTCTTT | CASSLARAVTEAFF
. | TRBJ2-7 | TRBV9 | . | TGTGCCAGCAGCGTAGGGGAAGCAGATTACTACGAGCAGTACTTC | CASSVGEADYYEQYF
. | TRBJ2-3 | TRBV4-1 | . | TGCGCCAGCAGCCAAGATGATAGGGGCCCAGATACGCAGTATTTT | CASSQDDRGPDTQYF
TRBD1 | TRBJ2-4 | TRBV20-1 | . | TGCAGTGCTATGGGACAGGGAACCCTTAGAGCCAAAAACATTCAGTACTTC | CSAMGQGTLRAKNIQYF
. | TRBJ1-2 | TRBV7-8 | . | TGTGCCAGCAGCTTAGGGTGGGGCAGGGAGGCGGACTATGGCTACACCTTC | CASSLGWGREADYGYTF
. | TRBJ1-4 | TRBV4-3 | few | TGCGCCAGCAGCCAAGATATAGGTGAAAAACTGTTTTTT | CASSQDIGEKLFF
. | TRBJ1-1 | TRBV9 | few | TGTGCCAGCAGCTCAGGTGGAGGGCGGAACACTGAAGCTTTCTTT | CASSSGGGRNTEAFF
TRBD2 | TRBJ2-1 | TRBV13 | . | TGTGCCAGCAGCTTAGGCAGCGGGGCGAGCAATGAGCAGTTCTTC | CASSLGSGASNEQFF
. | TRBJ2-3 | TRBV14 | . | TGTGCCTTTCGGACCGCCATCACAGATACGCAGTATTTT | CAFRTAITDTQYF
TRBD2 | TRBJ2-3 | TRBV28 | many | TGTGCCAGCAGTTTATCGTCTAGCGGGAGCACAGATACGCAGTATTTT | CASSLSSSGSTDTQYF
TRBD2 | TRBJ2-2 | TRBV6-5 | few | TGTGCCAGCAGTTACTCGGGACTACAAACCGGGGAGCTGTTTTTT | CASSYSGLQTGELFF
TRBD1 | TRBJ1-1 | TRBV4-2 | few | TGTGCCAGCAGCCAAGCACAGGGGGGGGCTAACACTGAAGCTTTCTTT | CASSQAQGGANTEAFF
. | TRBJ1-2 | TRBV18 | few | TGTGCCAGCTCACCACTTCGGACGCCAGGGGATAACTATGGCTACACCTTC | CASSPLRTPGDNYGYTF
. | TRBJ2-1 | TRBV29-1 | . | TGCAGCGCTGCCCAGGGGATGCAACGTAGGGGGGAGCAGTTCTTC | CSAAQGMQRRGEQFF
TRBD2 | TRBJ2-7 | TRBV12-3/TRBV12-4 | many | TGTGCCAGCAGTTACGGACTAGCGGACGAGCAGTACTTC | CASSYGLADEQYF
. | TRBJ2-7 | TRBV20-1 | many | TGCAGTGCTAGTGACAGAGCCTACGAGCAGTACTTC | CSASDRAYEQYF
. | TRBJ1-6 | TRBV28 | many | TGTGCCAGCAGCAGAATCCAGGGGTTTTTTAATTCACCCCTCCACTTT | CASSRIQGFFNSPLHF
. | TRBJ2-7 | TRBV7-2 | many | TGTGCCAGCACCGACACGGGACGCAGGGGGGCCGAGCAGTACTTC | CASTDTGRRGAEQYF
. | TRBJ2-7 | TRBV12-3/TRBV12-4 | many | TGTGCCAGCAGTTCGGACACTACAACCCCCTACGAGCAGTACTTC | CASSSDTTTPYEQYF
TRBD2 | TRBJ2-7 | TRBV3-1 | many | TGTGCCAGCAGCCAGCGAAAGGGACTAGCGGGAGTGGGGGAGCAGTACTTC | CASSQRKGLAGVGEQYF
TRBD2 | TRBJ2-1 | TRBV9 | . | TGTGCCAGCAGCGAGGGGGGTAGCGGGGTATACAATGAGCAGTTCTTC | CASSEGGSGVYNEQFF
. | TRBJ1-4 | TRBV28 | . | TGTGCCAGCAGTCCCTCGTGGACCGCGGAAAGGAAACTGTTTTTT | CASSPSWTAERKLFF
. | TRBJ1-1 | TRBV7-9 | many | TGTGCCAGCAGCATACAGGGCGCTGAAGCTTTCTTT | CASSIQGAEAFF
TRBD2 | TRBJ2-7 | TRBV12-3/TRBV12-4 | medium-sized | TGTGCCAGCAGCGGGACTAGCGGGTCTCCCTACGAGCAGTACTTC | CASSGTSGSPYEQYF
TRBD2 | TRBJ2-7 | TRBV28 | . | TGTGCCAGCAAAAGCGGGAGCTCCTACGAGCAGTACTTC | CASKSGSSYEQYF
TRBD1 | TRBJ2-7 | TRBV18 | . | TGTGTCAGCTCCCCCGGGGCAGGGGGCTTTTCAGGCGAGCAGTACTTC | CVSSPGAGGFSGEQYF